The present entry profiles one TCR beta chain with its context. For the second PCR, which ran for roughly 7 to 11 cycles, a sample-barcoded 5' primer and a J-beta primer mix were used. Each sample yielded at least 2.5 million CDR3-containing paired-end reads. TCRdb reprocessed the 5' RACE reads with MiXCR, giving one entry per CDR3 protein. The table has 600,000 or so distinct CDR3 sequences, around 50% seen once. This sample was included in a study of blood T cells in healthy people across ages. Each individual donor underwent a draw of around 9.8 milliliters of peripheral blood. Trimming removed 2 bases from V and 6 bases from J, with 14 bases in between. Germline V gives CDR1 LNHNV, CDR2 YYDKDF (reference sequence). This CDR3 has 15 amino acids.

The rearrangement links TRBV15 to TRBJ2-1; D unresolved. Sequencing was done on a sample of blood. This receptor was obtained from a man older than 75 in good health. The chain's CDR3 is CATSRRTGPINEQFF. The CDR3, as DNA: TGTGCCACCAGCAGAAGAACCGGGCCAATCAATGAGCAGTTCTTC.